Following are 14 T cell receptor beta chains from one sample sequenced in a study of cytomegalovirus exposure and HLA in healthy donors (dated by TCRdb to 2017 to 2019). The protocol used for the library was the immunoSEQ multiplex PCR assay. A mixture of 60 forward primers for TCR Vbeta segments and 13 reverse primers for TCR Jbeta segments was used in the multiplex PCR. Sourced from immuneACCESS, this table was stored by TCRdb with only in-frame sequences that have V and J called. A share of the clones is absent; for the studies checked, an unresolved V gene accounts for under half, and the remainder has no known explanation. The sample yields 120,000 to 150,000 clones; almost 80% were counted once. Roughly 6.7% of the sample is taken by the ten largest. Sequenced sample: PBMCs. The origin of the receptors is a woman between 40 and 50 years old in good health and CMV-seropositive.

The chain has TRBV28 and TRBJ2-7; D unclear. This CDR3 comprises 12 residues. Germline loops: CDR1 MDHEN, CDR2 SYDVKM. Between the trimmed V and J ends, which lost 3 bases and 6 bases, there was a span of 9 bases. CDR3 coding DNA: TGTGCCAGCAGTTTGGAGAAATTCGAGCAGTACTTC. Residues: CASSLEKFEQYF.

This clone was seen a handful of times. The rearrangement uses TRBV4-1 and TRBJ2-2, with no clear D. The CDR3 runs to 17 residues. V was clipped by 0 bases and J by 0 bases, with 11 bases between them. CDR1 and CDR2 (germline): MGHRA, YSYEKL. The CDR3 nucleotides read TGCGCCAGCAGCCAAGATCCTCTAAACTCGAACACCGGGGAGCTGTTTTTT. It specifies CASSQDPLNSNTGELFF.

The rearrangement uses TRBV5-1 and TRBJ1-4; no firm D call. The CDR3 sequence is 16 residues long. Germline V gene data show CDR1 as SGHRS and CDR2 as YFSETQ. Trimming pared 0 bases from V and 4 bases from J, leaving 13 bases between. CDR3 DNA: TGCGCCAGCAGCTTGGGGGCCGTTGCTAATAATGAAAAACTGTTTTTT. As protein: CASSLGAVANNEKLFF. Full variable domain (missing parts from reference TRBV5-1 and TRBJ1-4): KAGVTQTPRYLIKTRGQQVTLSCSPISGHRSVSWYQQTPGQGLQFLFEYFSETQRNKGNFPGRFSGRQFSNSRSEMNVSTLELGDSALYLCASSLGAVANNEKLFFGSGTQLSVL.

The chain carries TRBV20-1 and TRBJ2-7; no clear D gene. Trimming removed 1 base at V and 5 bases at J, with 6 bases between. Germline values: CDR1 DFQATT, CDR2 SNEGSKA (reference sequence). This CDR3 region has 11 residues. For the CDR3, the DNA is TGCAGTGCTAGAGCGGGTAACGAGCAGTACTTC. Amino acid sequence: CSARAGNEQYF.

This chain connects TRBV5-1 to TRBJ2-3; TRBD1 matches 11 bases. J gave up 3 bases and V 4 bases, and 7 bases lay outside the gene matches. CDR3 length: 16 amino acids. The germline V gene encodes CDR1 SGHRS and CDR2 YFSETQ. The chain's CDR3 is CASSLGQGGRTDTQYF. The CDR3 DNA is TGCGCCAGCAGCCTGGGACAGGGGGGCAGGACAGATACGCAGTATTTT. Full variable domain (outside the CDR3, taken from reference TRBV5-1 and TRBJ2-3): KAGVTQTPRYLIKTRGQQVTLSCSPISGHRSVSWYQQTPGQGLQFLFEYFSETQRNKGNFPGRFSGRQFSNSRSEMNVSTLELGDSALYLCASSLGQGGRTDTQYFGPGTRLTVL.

This chain joins TRBV28 and TRBJ2-3; 8 bases line up with TRBD1. Germline V gene lookup returns CDR1 MDHEN and CDR2 SYDVKM. Germline trimming cut 6 bases from V and 1 base from J; bases unmatched to any gene: 3. The CDR3 totals 14 residues. The CDR3 sequence is CASRTGDRTDTQYF. As DNA, the CDR3 is TGTGCCAGCAGGACAGGGGACCGCACAGATACGCAGTATTTT.

The rearrangement joins TRBV5-7 to TRBJ2-7, with D possibly matching TRBD2 (7 bases). TRBV5-7 falls under the ORF class, with uncertain function. V was clipped by 4 bases and J by 7 bases, with 21 bases between them. CDR3 length: 15 residues. DNA of the CDR3: TGTGCCAGCAGCCACCGTCGAAGGGGGGGTCCGGAGCAGTACTTC. This sequence encodes CASSHRRRGGPEQYF.

The chain combines TRBV18 with TRBJ1-6, with a possible D match to TRBD1 (5 bases). Germline CDR1 is KGHSH and CDR2 is LQKENI. The length of the CDR3 is 15 residues. Trimming pared 3 bases from V and 7 bases from J, leaving 13 bases between. The DNA of the CDR3 is TGTGCCAGCTCACCCCGGCAGGGATCGAATTCACCCCTCCACTTT. Translation gives CASSPRQGSNSPLHF.

The gene calls are TRBV7-2 and TRBJ1-6; D unclear. The V end lost 5 bases, the J end lost 14 bases, and 19 bases lay between the germline ends. CDR1 is SGHTA and CDR2 is FQGNSA in the germline V gene. The CDR3 is 14 amino acids. Here the CDR3 reads CASSQATYNAALHF. The CDR3 nucleotides read TGTGCCAGCAGCCAGGCGACCTACAACGCAGCCCTCCACTTT.

This chain connects TRBV29-1 to TRBJ2-3; 8 bases line up with TRBD2. The germline gives CDR1 SQVTM, CDR2 ANQGSEA. The CDR3 loop spans 13 amino acids. J was trimmed by 5 bases and V by 6 bases; bases with no gene match: 7. CDR3 in DNA: TGCAGCGTAGGGACTAGGAGGTTAGATACGCAGTATTTT. Its translation is CSVGTRRLDTQYF.

Turning to this clone: One junction end does not reproduce the germline sequence, and a read error may be involved. The chain has TRBV6-6 and TRBJ1-5; 11 positions match TRBD1. Germline lookup yields CDR1 MNHNY and CDR2 SVGAGI (reference sequence). The CDR3 is 14 residues long. The DNA of the CDR3 is TGTGCCTGCAGAGGACAGGGGGCCAATCAGCCCCAGCATTTT. This translates into CACRGQGANQPQHF.

The chain combines TRBV15 with TRBJ2-5, with D tentatively TRBD2 (7 bases). With the DNA end fitting TRBJ2-7 better, the J assignment may be wrong. Germline CDR1 LNHNV, CDR2 YYDKDF (reference sequence). The CDR3 is 17 residues long. The CDR3 DNA reads as TGTGCCACCAGCAGAGAGAGGGCAGGGGAGGGATTCTACGAGCAGTACTTC. This translates into CATSRERAGEGFYEQYF.

The chain carries TRBV2 and TRBJ1-4; TRBD1 agrees at 9 bases. The CDR3 is made up of 14 amino acids. Per germline, CDR1 SNHLY and CDR2 FYNNEI. V was pared by 7 bases and J by 5 bases, with 5 bases of the junction left unmatched. Here the CDR3 DNA reads TGTGCCAGCAACCGGGACAGGGCCAATGAAAAACTGTTTTTT. As protein: CASNRDRANEKLFF.

In this sample, this clone turned up once. The chain combines TRBV28 with TRBJ2-2; no clear D. V shed 5 bases and J shed 6 bases, with 10 bases lying between them. CDR3 length: 13 residues. CDR1 is MDHEN and CDR2 is SYDVKM in the germline V gene. CDR3 protein: CASSLGGSGELFF. CDR3 bases: TGTGCCAGCAGTCTCGGCGGATCCGGGGAGCTGTTTTTT.